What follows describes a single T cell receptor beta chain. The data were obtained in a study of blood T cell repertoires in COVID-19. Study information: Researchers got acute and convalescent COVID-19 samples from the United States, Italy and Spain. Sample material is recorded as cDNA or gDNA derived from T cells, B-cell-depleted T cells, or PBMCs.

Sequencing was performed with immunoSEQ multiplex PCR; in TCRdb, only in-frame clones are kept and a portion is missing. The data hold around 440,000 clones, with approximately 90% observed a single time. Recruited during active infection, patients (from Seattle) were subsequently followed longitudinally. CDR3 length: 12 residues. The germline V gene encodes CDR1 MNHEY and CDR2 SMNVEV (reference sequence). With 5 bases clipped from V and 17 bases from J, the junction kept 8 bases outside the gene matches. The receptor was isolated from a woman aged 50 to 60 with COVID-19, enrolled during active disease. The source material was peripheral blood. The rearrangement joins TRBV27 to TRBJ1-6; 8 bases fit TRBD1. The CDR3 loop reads CASSHPGQEVHF. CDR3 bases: TGTGCCAGCAGTCATCCGGGACAGGAAGTCCACTTT.